These T cell receptor beta chains were read from a single sample in a study of blood T cell repertoires in COVID-19. Using immunoSEQ multiplex PCR, the repertoire was profiled, and TCRdb retains in-frame clones only, with some absent. The data contain around 180,000 clones, 85% to 90% of them singletons. Material: peripheral blood. The receptors stem from a human donor in a cohort sampled during active COVID-19. CDR3s include the opening cysteine and the closing phenylalanine or tryptophan. The D gene is left open where the match is weak. Not every row has a clone size; where given, it reads once, few, many or a size class.

NA,TRBV7-2,TRBJ2-5,NA,CASSFSLGSTQETQYF,TGTGCCAGCAGCTTTAGTTTGGGGAGTACTCAAGAGACCCAGTACTTC
NA,TRBV28,TRBJ1-2,NA,CASSPPGGAVDYGYTF,TGTGCCAGCAGTCCCCCCGGGGGGGCGGTCGACTATGGCTACACCTTC
NA,TRBV5-1,TRBJ1-2,NA,CASSLGRQYGYTF,TGCGCCAGCAGCTTGGGACGACAGTATGGCTACACCTTC
NA,TRBV14,TRBJ2-6,NA,CASSLSGANVLTF,TGTGCCAGCAGCCTGTCGGGGGCCAACGTCCTGACTTTC
few,TRBV14,TRBJ2-7,NA,CASSLGTFYEQYF,TGTGCCAGCAGCCTCGGGACTTTCTACGAGCAGTACTTC
once,TRBV4-3,TRBJ1-2,TRBD1,CASSPTPGQPYGYTF,TGCGCCAGCAGCCCAACCCCGGGACAGCCCTATGGCTACACCTTC
NA,TRBV11-3,TRBJ2-1,TRBD2,CASSSSGRALDEQFF,TGTGCCAGCAGCTCTAGCGGGAGGGCCTTGGATGAGCAGTTCTTC
NA,TRBV30,TRBJ2-7,NA,CAWSVYAVSYEQYF,TGTGCCTGGAGTGTATATGCGGTCTCCTACGAGCAGTACTTC
NA,TRBV30,TRBJ2-7,TRBD2,CAWSRGAGGGYEQYF,TGTGCCTGGAGTAGAGGAGCGGGAGGGGGGTACGAGCAGTACTTC
NA,TRBV7-2,TRBJ2-7,TRBD1,CASSSGTEYEQYF,TGTGCCAGCAGTTCTGGGACAGAATACGAGCAGTACTTC
NA,TRBV3-1/TRBV3-2,TRBJ2-6,NA,CASSRRLAGANVLTF,TGTGCCAGCAGCCGAAGACTAGCTGGGGCCAACGTCCTGACTTTC
NA,TRBV27,TRBJ2-1,NA,CASSTALVTGTYNEQFF,TGTGCCAGCAGTACTGCCCTGGTAACAGGCACCTACAATGAGCAGTTCTTC
NA,TRBV7-9,TRBJ1-2,TRBD1,CASSLGTGGGYTF,TGTGCCAGCAGCTTAGGGACAGGAGGGGGCTACACCTTC
NA,TRBV6-5,TRBJ2-3,TRBD2,CASTRLAGADTQYF,TGTGCCAGCACTAGACTAGCTGGGGCAGATACGCAGTATTTT
NA,TRBV30,TRBJ2-1,TRBD2,CAWSVGLAGHNEQFF,TGTGCCTGGAGTGTAGGTCTAGCGGGGCACAATGAGCAGTTCTTC
NA,TRBV30,TRBJ2-1,TRBD2,CAWSGLAGKTSSYNEQFF,TGTGCCTGGAGTGGACTAGCGGGCAAAACGAGCTCCTACAATGAGCAGTTCTTC
few,TRBV4-2,TRBJ2-7,TRBD2,CASTLGASGSYEQYF,TGTGCCAGCACCCTGGGGGCTAGCGGGAGCTACGAGCAGTACTTC
NA,TRBV1,TRBJ2-2,NA,CTSSQVLAGGPTGELFF,TGCACCAGCAGCCAAGTCCTCGCGGGAGGGCCCACCGGGGAGCTGTTTTTT
NA,TRBV28,TRBJ2-1,TRBD2,CASSPLAGYNEQFF,TGTGCCAGCAGCCCCCTAGCGGGTTACAATGAGCAGTTCTTC
NA,TRBV5-5,TRBJ2-5,NA,CASSFGREETQYF,TGTGCCAGCAGCTTCGGGAGAGAAGAGACCCAGTACTTC
NA,TRBV7-9,TRBJ1-2,NA,CASSFGGPDGYTF,TGTGCCAGCAGCTTTGGAGGGCCCGATGGCTACACCTTC
NA,TRBV12-3/TRBV12-4,TRBJ1-1,NA,CASSPTGNTEAFF,TGTGCCAGCAGCCCGACAGGGAACACTGAAGCTTTCTTT
NA,TRBV30,TRBJ1-1,NA,CAWSVILNTEAFF,TGTGCCTGGAGTGTCATTCTAAACACTGAAGCTTTCTTT
once,TRBV14,TRBJ1-2,NA,CASSQDRNYGYTF,TGTGCCAGCAGCCAAGATCGTAACTATGGCTACACCTTC
NA,TRBV2,TRBJ1-4,TRBD1,CASTSQGAGEKLFF,TGTGCCAGCACCTCCCAGGGGGCAGGTGAAAAACTGTTTTTT
NA,TRBV30,TRBJ2-4,TRBD1,CAWSLTARQGAFSNIQYF,TGTGCCTGGAGCCTTACCGCCCGACAGGGGGCGTTTTCGAACATTCAGTACTTC
NA,TRBV12-5,TRBJ2-3,NA,CASGKRGFADTQYF,TGTGCTAGTGGCAAGAGGGGGTTTGCAGATACGCAGTATTTT
NA,TRBV7-2,TRBJ2-5,TRBD2,CASSLFAGALETQYF,TGTGCCAGCAGCTTATTTGCGGGAGCGTTAGAGACCCAGTACTTC
NA,TRBV7-6,TRBJ2-5,NA,CASSFSSGVQETQYF,TGTGCCAGCAGCTTTTCCTCAGGGGTCCAAGAGACCCAGTACTTC
NA,TRBV25-1,TRBJ1-2,NA,CASSPAAGGIYGYTF,TGTGCCAGCAGCCCCGCGGCGGGGGGTATCTATGGCTACACCTTC
NA,TRBV28,TRBJ2-7,NA,CASTLEGDPYEQYF,TGTGCCAGCACGCTAGAGGGAGATCCCTACGAGCAGTACTTC
NA,TRBV2,TRBJ1-2,TRBD1,CASAEQGALYGYTF,TGTGCCAGCGCCGAACAGGGGGCCCTTTATGGCTACACCTTC
NA,TRBV6-2/TRBV6-3,TRBJ2-7,TRBD2,CASSYGTSRPYEQYF,TGTGCCAGCAGTTACGGGACTAGCCGACCCTACGAGCAGTACTTC
NA,TRBV5-6,TRBJ1-6,NA,CASSLIRGESPLHF,TGTGCCAGCAGCTTGATCCGTGGAGAATCACCCCTCCACTTT
NA,TRBV18,TRBJ2-7,NA,CASSPPLREVGFEQYF,TGTGCCAGCTCCCCGCCGCTCAGGGAAGTTGGCTTCGAGCAGTACTTC
NA,TRBV5-1,TRBJ2-3,NA,CASSPRAGGLTDTQYF,TGCGCCAGCAGCCCCCGGGCAGGGGGACTCACAGATACGCAGTATTTT
NA,TRBV2,TRBJ2-3,TRBD2,CASSDIGTSLSDTQYF,TGTGCCAGCAGCGACATAGGGACTAGTCTCTCAGATACGCAGTATTTT
few,TRBV3-1/TRBV3-2,TRBJ2-7,TRBD1,CASSFDRGYEQYF,TGTGCCAGCAGTTTCGACAGGGGGTACGAGCAGTACTTC
once,TRBV27,TRBJ2-7,TRBD2,CASSLKGTASGGSSYEQYF,TGTGCCAGCAGTTTAAAGGGGACGGCTAGCGGGGGTAGCTCCTACGAGCAGTACTTC
NA,TRBV7-9,TRBJ1-1,TRBD1,CASSLRTGEAFF,TGTGCCAGCAGCTTACGGACAGGTGAAGCTTTCTTT
NA,TRBV5-1,TRBJ2-1,TRBD2,CASRDLAGSNEQFF,TGCGCCAGCCGGGACTTAGCGGGATCTAATGAGCAGTTCTTC
few,TRBV5-1,TRBJ1-2,TRBD1,CASSLDTGGAGGYTF,TGCGCCAGCAGCTTGGATACAGGGGGGGCGGGCGGCTACACCTTC
NA,TRBV6-1,TRBJ2-7,NA,CASSEIFPAYEQYF,TGTGCCAGCAGTGAAATCTTTCCCGCCTACGAGCAGTACTTC
NA,TRBV4-2,TRBJ1-6,NA,CASSQKSTQTSFLNSPLHF,TGTGCCAGCAGCCAAAAGTCAACACAGACCAGCTTCCTTAATTCACCCCTCCACTTT
NA,TRBV3-1/TRBV3-2,TRBJ2-3,TRBD2,CASSPTGLAADTQYF,TGTGCCAGCAGCCCCACAGGACTAGCCGCAGATACGCAGTATTTT
once,TRBV19,TRBJ1-5,NA,CASSRRQSHQPQHF,TGTGCCAGTAGTCGAAGACAGAGTCATCAGCCCCAGCATTTT
NA,TRBV11-1,TRBJ2-5,TRBD1,CASSPGSGGMETQYF,TGTGCCAGCAGCCCAGGGTCAGGGGGCATGGAGACCCAGTACTTC
NA,TRBV6-6,TRBJ2-7,TRBD2,CASSRSGLAEPSYEQYF,TGTGCCAGCAGTAGATCAGGACTAGCGGAACCCTCCTACGAGCAGTACTTC
NA,TRBV18,TRBJ2-7,NA,CASSPGLGRVGYEQYF,TGTGCCAGCTCACCAGGTTTGGGCAGGGTAGGCTACGAGCAGTACTTC
NA,TRBV19,TRBJ2-1,TRBD2,CASSARLAGGHEQFF,TGTGCCAGTAGTGCCCGACTAGCGGGAGGTCATGAGCAGTTCTTC
NA,TRBV4-2,TRBJ2-1,TRBD2,CASSQESTSGSSYNEQFF,TGTGCCAGCAGCCAAGAATCGACTAGCGGGAGCTCCTACAATGAGCAGTTCTTC
NA,TRBV2,TRBJ2-7,NA,CASSVTGSYEQYF,TGTGCCAGCAGTGTAACAGGCTCCTACGAGCAGTACTTC
few,TRBV27,TRBJ1-1,NA,CASSFYGGNTEAFF,TGTGCCAGCAGTTTTTACGGGGGGAACACTGAAGCTTTCTTT
NA,TRBV9,TRBJ1-6,TRBD1,CASSVGDRDSPLHF,TGTGCCAGCAGCGTAGGGGACAGGGATTCACCCCTCCACTTT
NA,TRBV19,TRBJ2-1,TRBD2,CASSLAGGNNEQFF,TGTGCCAGTAGTCTAGCGGGGGGAAACAATGAGCAGTTCTTC
few,TRBV7-2,TRBJ2-2,TRBD1,CASSSTGFAGELFF,TGTGCCAGCAGCTCGACAGGGTTTGCCGGGGAGCTGTTTTTT
NA,TRBV2,TRBJ1-6,NA,CASSEQGFNSPLHF,TGTGCCAGCAGTGAACAGGGATTTAATTCACCCCTCCACTTT